Presented here are 12 T cell receptor beta chains from one specimen sequenced in a study of tumor and adjacent non-tumor tissue in lung cancer. The library came from three nested PCR rounds adapted from ARM-PCR protocols. Each CDR3 protein gets one entry after TCRdb re-called the multiplex PCR reads with MiXCR. The profile shows 110,000 or so distinct CDR3 sequences, 75% of them singletons. This sample's RNA came from whole unsorted tissue. Sequenced: lung tumor tissue. These receptors were obtained from a woman aged 55-69 years with non-small cell lung cancer.

In regard to this clonotype: This may be a read error: a much more frequent sequence differs by one nucleotide. The genes are TRBV20-1 and TRBJ2-2, with D possibly TRBD2 on 6 matching bases. The CDR3 totals 12 residues. Per the germline V gene, CDR1 is DFQATT and CDR2 is SNEGSKA (reference sequence). The CDR3 DNA sequence: TGCAGTGCTAGAGTAAACACCGGGGGGCTGTTTTTT. This encodes CSARVNTGGLFF.

As to this clonotype: A junction end diverges from the germline sequence, so it may reflect a read error. The V gene is TRBV20-1, the J gene TRBJ2-1; 7 bases agree with TRBD2. From germline, CDR1 is DFQATT and CDR2 SNEGSKA (reference sequence). The CDR3 has 13 amino acids. CDR3 sequence: CSSSPAGFLEQFF. For the CDR3, the DNA is TGCAGTTCTAGCCCAGCGGGATTTCTTGAGCAGTTCTTC.

This clonotype was seen only a few times. It may be a read error: a sequence one base away is much more abundant. The chain uses TRBV20-1 and TRBJ2-7; D is possibly TRBD1 (5 bases). Germline CDR1 is DFQATT and CDR2 is SNEGSKA (reference sequence). The length of the CDR3 is 15 residues. In nucleotides, the CDR3 is TGCAGTGCTAGAAGGGGTCAGGGTCGCTCCTACGGGCAGTACTTC. Protein sequence: CSARRGQGRSYGQYF.

A word on this clonotype: The CDR3 carries no conserved terminal phenylalanine or tryptophan, so it likely arises from a read error. The chain recombines TRBV4-3 with TRBJ2-7; D unclear. The CDR3 is made up of 13 amino acids. Germline V gene data show CDR1 as LGHNA and CDR2 as YSLEER. The CDR3 DNA sequence: TGCGTCAGCAGCCAAGAGAGCAGCTTGGAGCAGTACATC. Translation gives CVSSQESSLEQYI.

On this clonotype: A much larger clone is a single base away; this may be a read error. The rearrangement links TRBV10-2 to TRBJ2-1, with 15 bases aligning to TRBD2. The CDR3 totals 18 residues. Germline V gene data show CDR1 as WSHSY and CDR2 as SAAADI. The CDR3 protein is CASCDPGLAGGHNNEQFF. Here the CDR3 DNA reads TGCGCCAGCTGTGACCCGGGACTAGCGGGGGGTCATAACAATGAGCAGTTCTTC.

Notes on this clonotype: This clone may be a read error of a much larger clone one base away. V is TRBV7-9 and J is TRBJ2-3; tentative D call: TRBD1 (5 bases). Germline V lookup: CDR1 SEHNR, CDR2 FQNEAQ (reference sequence). The CDR3 extends over 15 amino acids. The CDR3 coding sequence is TGTGCCAGCAACTTAGGGGCTTCGCGCACAGATACGCAGTATTTT. This codes for CASNLGASRTDTQYF.

As for this clonotype: A much more abundant neighbour one base away suggests this may be a read error. The chain couples TRBV12-3 or TRBV12-4 to TRBJ1-1; D unclear. This CDR3 comprises 13 residues. The CDR3 DNA is TGTGCCAGCAGCTCACCAGTTCGCACTGATGCTTTCTTT. Amino acid sequence: CASSSPVRTDAFF.

Note on this clonotype: Mismatch with germline at one junction end may stem from a read error. V gene TRBV4-2 combines with J gene TRBJ1-5, with unresolved D. Germline values: CDR1 LGHNA, CDR2 YNFKEQ. This CDR3 is built from 17 residues. In nucleotides, the CDR3 is TGTGCCAGCAGTCAAGATCTTCCCGGGTATAGCAATCAGTCCCAGCATTTT. Protein sequence: CASSQDLPGYSNQSQHF.

Turning to this clonotype: Being one base from a much bigger clone, this may be a read error. The chain's CDR3 is CASSLWGDGSNGYTF. In DNA form, the CDR3 reads TGTGCCAGCTCCTTGTGGGGTGACGGTTCGAATGGCTACACCTTC. The chain joins TRBV6-2 or TRBV6-3 to TRBJ1-2; D unclear. The CDR3 spans 15 residues. Per germline, CDR1 MNHEY and CDR2 SVGEGT. V gave up 8 bases and J gave up 6 bases, with 22 bases separating them.

The gene calls are TRBV11-2 and TRBJ2-5; D is unclear. CDR3 length: 13 residues. Trimming left V 8 bases short and J 5 bases short, with 15 bases between. Germline CDR1 is SGHAT and CDR2 is FQNNGV. CDR3 in amino acids: CASCYRRAETQYF. CDR3 DNA: TGTGCCAGCTGCTACCGTCGGGCGGAGACCCAGTACTTC.

Note on this clonotype: It is likely a read error, because the conserved phenylalanine at the end of the CDR3 is missing. The chain carries TRBV5-1 and TRBJ1-1; no clear D. Germline V gene lookup returns CDR1 SGHRS and CDR2 YFSETQ. CDR3 size: 13 residues. V shed 5 bases and J shed 0 bases, with 8 bases lying between them. Here the CDR3 reads CASSHVLNTEAFC. As DNA, the CDR3 is TGCGCCAGCAGTCATGTGTTGAACACTGAAGCTTTCTGT.

A note on this clonotype: A much larger clone is a single base away; this may be a read error. The gene calls are TRBV6-2 or TRBV6-3 and TRBJ1-1, with D possibly being TRBD1 (5 bases). The CDR3 is 13 residues long. Germline V gene sequence: CDR1 MNHEY, CDR2 SVGEGT. CDR3 bases: TGTGCCAGCACTTACCAATACAGGCTCCGGTGCTTCTTT. It is translated as CASTYQYRLRCFF.